This TCR beta chain was captured in a study of cytomegalovirus exposure and HLA in healthy donors. Overall study: In an early release, HLA-typed donors contributed 80 million to 95 million unique TCR sequences. Assignment to the Caucasian-associated ancestry cluster applied to more than 75% of the roughly 410 genotyped donors. Study observations and caveats: When analyzed later, a missense DCLRE1C variant was found to be linked to TCR beta V- and J-gene trimming.

PCR was performed using 60 Vbeta and 13 Jbeta primers. Here immunoSEQ multiplex PCR was the method, and the copy in TCRdb shows in-frame clones only, minus some. The data contain about 160,000 clones, 70% to 85% of them singletons. In this sample, this clone turned up a few times. Its antigen is unknown. There are 15 residues in the CDR3. Germline-derived CDR1 and CDR2 are SGHRS and YFSETQ. Trimming cost V 4 bases and J 6 bases; bases outside gene matches: 6. Sequencing was carried out using PBMCs. The origin of this receptor is a man aged 35-49 years in good health and CMV-seronegative. The V and J genes are TRBV5-1 and TRBJ2-2, with TRBD1 matching over 10 bases. The CDR3 loop is CASSQGQGKAGELFF. The CDR3 nucleotides read TGCGCCAGCAGCCAGGGACAGGGGAAGGCCGGGGAGCTGTTTTTT.